Only a few counts were recorded for the clone carrying this T cell receptor beta chain. Its target is unknown. The data were obtained in a study of T cells after yellow fever vaccination. Study-wide findings and caveats: Overall, a small share of clonotypes was seen in both CD4 and CD8 compartments. In post-booster samples, most primary-vaccination clones reappeared (just under 97% CD4, 88% CD8). The secondary T-cell response peaked on day 5, not day 15, but was weaker.

Synthesis of TCR cDNA relied on 5'RACE template switching, which attached a universal primer site and UMIs. In TCRdb, the 5' RACE reads were re-called with MiXCR into one record per CDR3 protein. The sample includes fewer than 400,000 distinct CDR3 sequences, around 11% seen only once; the top ten take 3% to 3.5%. The receptor's source is a man between 18 and 35 years old who received the YFV17D yellow fever vaccine. Sequences were derived from CD4+ T cells sorted from PBMCs, sampled 45 days after the yellow fever booster vaccination.

CDR3 sequence: CASSDGQRETQYF. DNA of the CDR3: TGTGCCAGCAGCGACGGGCAACGAGAGACCCAGTACTTC. The chain carries TRBV5-6 and TRBJ2-5, with D hard to call. Germline CDR1 SGHDT, CDR2 YYEEEE. The CDR3 runs to 13 residues. The V end was cut by 4 bases, the J end by 4 bases, with 11 bases between.